Given below is one T cell receptor beta chain in context. Based on its abundance in the sample, this clonotype is large (0.1 to 1%). Its antigen target is currently unknown. Nothing much larger sits one base from this clone, and base qualities are not available. The sample originates from a study of T cell repertoires in aging, cancer and after chemotherapy (dated by TCRdb to between 2018 and 2021). Study-level background: Donors spanned six age groups from 30 or younger to 70 or older, with at least three individuals per group. Control TCR repertoires from healthy donors were recorded over several months to years, and clear clonal overlap was observed across re-sampling. In total, the full dataset held millions of TCR reads. The study profiled peripheral blood TCR beta repertoires from healthy donors and cancer patients to examine immunoaging and T cell reconstitution after chemotherapy. The cohort comprised 200 to 250 cancer patients, roughly 93 with hematological and 110 to 140 with solid cancers, plus 95 healthy donors as a reference group. The full study reports these points: It was noted by the authors that conclusions about immunological memory after chemotherapy cannot be drawn from the repertoire data. Significantly lower blood TCR diversity and higher clonality were observed in untreated patients with hematological or solid cancers than in age-matched healthy donors. In both cancer cohorts, median generation probability rose over the chemotherapy interval, which suggests that the repertoire was reconstituted through rebound thymic output. In healthy donors, the decline in TCR diversity with age was mainly due to loss of richness, whereas in cancer patients loss of evenness also played a role.

Rearranged TRB sequences spanning V, D and J segments were amplified by multiplex touch-down PCR using a mixed TRB-A/B primer pool. Two consecutive PCR reactions with Phusion HS II polymerase added Illumina adapters and sample indices to the amplicons. Amplicons were gel-purified using the NucleoSpin Gel and PCR Clean-up kit and were subsequently checked with Qubit and an Agilent 2100 Bioanalyzer. The libraries were sequenced on an Illumina MiSeq with 600-cycle, single-indexed, paired-end runs. From the authors' description of their analysis: MiXCR versions 2.12 and 3.0.5 were used to process TRB sequences. Each unique CDR3 nucleotide sequence was counted as one clone, and only productive sequences with at least two reads were retained. The repertoire metrics were Shannon diversity, evenness, clonality (calculated as one minus evenness), and diversity profiles parameterized by alpha from 0 to 5. The IGoR algorithm was used to calculate generation probabilities of clones in the paired pre- and post-chemotherapy samples. TCRdb reran the public reads through fastp at Q25 and MiXCR, keeping productive beta chains. Here each entry gathers all rows of one CDR3 protein and keeps the most common genes and DNA. These V and J calls originate from TCRdb's pipeline instead of the authors' own analysis. The sample table contains about 2,400 distinct CDR3 sequences; only one count was recorded for approximately 28% of them. The top ten clones comprise under 6.5% of the sample.

TCR beta rearrangements were amplified from genomic DNA extracted from peripheral blood rather than from sorted cells or RNA. This TCR came from a human donor in good health. Sequencing input: blood.

The CDR3 region reads CATSVGGHEQYF. The sequence in DNA is TGTGCCACCTCCGTAGGGGGGCACGAGCAGTACTTC. The chain joins TRBV6-1 to TRBJ2-7; the D match is possibly TRBD1 or TRBD2, with 6 bases aligned in each. The trim is 10 bases for V and 5 bases for J, with a gap of 15 bases between the germline ends. CDR1 MNHNS and CDR2 SASEGT are derived from the germline V gene. The CDR3, from cysteine to phenylalanine, totals 12 residues. Only the CDR3 DNA is retained, 36 bases long and in frame from the first base.